The 23 T cell receptor beta chains listed next were all sequenced from one sample in a study of breast tumors, draining lymph nodes, adjacent tissues. Axillary draining lymph nodes of breast cancer patients supplied the node samples. Via MiXCR, TCRdb re-called the multiplex PCR reads, giving one row per CDR3 protein. The sample lists more than 250,000 distinct CDR3 sequences, roughly 30% occurring once. Sequenced sample: axillary lymph node tissue. Receptors originate from a female donor with breast cancer. Some clones in this sample may be carry-over from other donors' samples.

This clonotype was counted once. The genes are TRBV7-9 and TRBJ1-6; 11 bases are shared with TRBD1. The trim removed 2 bases at V and 7 bases at J, leaving 19 bases unmatched. Germline V lookup: CDR1 SEHNR, CDR2 FQNEAQ (reference sequence). This CDR3 region has 21 residues. The CDR3 reads CASSLRRPGTGGWGRNSPLHF. CDR3 nucleotide sequence: TGTGCCAGCAGCTTACGCCGTCCCGGGACAGGGGGTTGGGGAAGGAATTCACCCCTCCACTTT. Variable domain in full (rest from reference TRBV7-9 and TRBJ1-6): DTGVSQNPRHKITKRGQNVTFRCDPISEHNRLYWYRQTLGQGPEFLTYFQNEAQLEKSRLLSDRFSAERPKGSFSTLEIQRTEQGDSAMYLCASSLRRPGTGGWGRNSPLHFGNGTRLTVT.

In the case of this clonotype: It may be a read error: a sequence one base away is much more abundant. The chain is built from TRBV11-2 and TRBJ2-3; D unresolved. Germline V gene lookup returns CDR1 SGHAT and CDR2 FQNNGV. The CDR3 totals 15 residues. CDR3 loop: CARSLLVGTPDTQYF. As DNA, the CDR3 is TGTGCCCGCAGCTTATTAGTGGGTACGCCAGATACGCAGTATTTT. Looking up the rest from reference TRBV11-2 and TRBJ2-3 gives the full variable domain: EAGVAQSPRYKIIEKRQSVAFWCNPISGHATLYWYQQILGQGPKLLIQFQNNGVVDDSQLPKDRFSAERLKGVDSTLKIQPAKLEDSAVYLCARSLLVGTPDTQYFGPGTRLTVL.

This clonotype was detected many times. The rearrangement uses TRBV24-1 and TRBJ2-1; 7 nucleotides line up with TRBD1. The J segment lost 7 bases and the V segment lost 2 bases, leaving 19 bases of the junction unmatched. CDR3 length: 19 amino acids. The germline CDR1 and CDR2 sequences are KGHDR and SFDVKD. The CDR3 DNA is TGTGCCACCAGTGATTCCACAAGGCAGACCCGGGACAGACGAAATGAGCAGTTCTTC. Its translation: CATSDSTRQTRDRRNEQFF.

This clonotype appeared a single time. This sequence may be a read error, since a much larger clone differs from it by one base. The V and J genes are TRBV4-1 and TRBJ2-1; D is unresolved. This CDR3 has 12 residues. Germline lookup yields CDR1 MGHRA and CDR2 YSYEKL. The CDR3 nucleotides read TGCGCCTGCAGCCCCGGCCTTAATGAGCAGTTCTTC. The encoded protein is CACSPGLNEQFF.

Worth noting for this clonotype: A much larger clone lies a single base off, so this may be a read error. The rearrangement uses TRBV7-2 and TRBJ1-2; 8 bases are shared with TRBD1. This CDR3 comprises 14 residues. Germline CDR1 reads SGHTA; CDR2 reads FQGNSA. Here the CDR3 DNA reads TGTGCCAGCAGCTTAGCGGGGACAGGCTATGGCTACGCCTTC. Translation: CASSLAGTGYGYAF.

This clonotype was recorded at least ten times. The rearrangement joins TRBV2 to TRBJ2-1, with D unresolved. Germline CDR1 is SNHLY and CDR2 is FYNNEI. V was pared by 6 bases and J by 9 bases, with 15 bases between. The CDR3 spans 13 residues. The CDR3, as DNA: TGTGCCAGCAGGGTTGTAGGTATTGGTGAGCAGTTCTTC. Its protein product is CASRVVGIGEQFF.

About this clonotype itself: This clone may be a read error of a much larger clone one base away. This rearrangement joins TRBV20-1 to TRBJ1-6, with D unresolved. This CDR3 spans 12 amino acids. Germline CDR1 is DFQATT and CDR2 is SNEGSKA (reference sequence). In DNA form, the CDR3 reads TGCAGTACCAAGGACGGCTATTCACCCCCCCACTTT. As protein: CSTKDGYSPPHF.

This clonotype showed up just a few times. This chain connects TRBV6-2 or TRBV6-3 to TRBJ1-5; D call uncertain. Germline assignment: CDR1 MNHEY and CDR2 SVGEGT. The CDR3 is made up of 16 amino acids. V shed 2 bases and J shed 2 bases, with 13 bases lying between them. The CDR3 reads CASSYGYPAGNQPQHF. The CDR3 DNA reads as TGTGCCAGCAGTTACGGATATCCGGCGGGCAATCAGCCCCAGCATTTT.

At least ten counts were recorded for this clonotype. This chain connects TRBV20-1 to TRBJ2-7; D is tentatively TRBD1 or TRBD2 (5 bases each). The V end was cut by 6 bases, the J end by 10 bases, with 19 bases between. CDR3 length: 12 amino acids. The germline V gene encodes CDR1 DFQATT and CDR2 SNEGSKA (reference sequence). This CDR3 reads CSARWRGAHQYF. CDR3 coding DNA: TGCAGTGCGAGGTGGCGAGGGGCTCACCAGTACTTC.

The V gene is TRBV19, the J gene TRBJ2-3, with D possibly TRBD1 on 6 matching bases. The CDR3 loop spans 15 amino acids. V was clipped by 5 bases and J by 2 bases, with 14 bases between them. Per germline, CDR1 LNHDA and CDR2 SQIVND (reference sequence). The CDR3 is CASSASQGSTDTQYF. The CDR3 bases are TGTGCCAGTAGTGCTTCACAGGGCTCCACAGATACGCAGTATTTT.

At least ten counts were recorded for this clonotype. This sequence joins TRBV6-6 and TRBJ2-7; D possibly matches TRBD1 or TRBD2 (6 bases each). V gave up 10 bases and J gave up 6 bases, with 13 bases separating them. The germline CDR1 and CDR2 sequences are MNHNY and SVGAGI (reference sequence). The CDR3 sequence is 11 residues long. As DNA, the CDR3 is TGTGCCACAGGAGGGGGAGTCGAGCAGTACTTC. Its protein is CATGGGVEQYF.

This clonotype has ten or more counts. CDR3 in DNA: TGTGCCAGCAGCTTGCGTTCCGGGGAGCTGTTTTTT. Translated: CASSLRSGELFF. The chain has TRBV7-8 and TRBJ2-2; D unresolved. CDR1 and CDR2 (germline): SGHVS, FQNEAQ. CDR3 length: 12 amino acids. The V gene lost 3 bases and the J gene lost 6 bases, with 5 bases spanning the gap.

This clonotype was seen only a few times. The chain carries TRBV6-2 or TRBV6-3 and TRBJ2-6; TRBD1 aligns across 7 bases. The junction had 9 bases not matched to a gene; V was cut back by 8 bases and J by 2 bases. Germline-derived CDR1 and CDR2 are MNHEY and SVGEGT. CDR3 length: 16 residues. CDR3 in amino acids: CASGRQGPAGANVLTF. The CDR3 DNA follows: TGTGCCAGCGGACGACAGGGACCTGCTGGGGCCAACGTCCTGACTTTC.

This clonotype was picked up many times. CDR3 in amino acids: CSAYTGDPSTDTQYF. In DNA form, the CDR3 reads TGCAGTGCTTACACCGGGGACCCTAGCACAGATACGCAGTATTTT. The chain links TRBV20-1 to TRBJ2-3, with D perhaps assigned TRBD1 or TRBD2 (5 bases each). Germline lookup yields CDR1 DFQATT and CDR2 SNEGSKA (reference sequence). The CDR3 has 15 amino acids. Trimming took 5 bases from V and 0 from J, leaving 15 bases between them.

About this clonotype itself: Since a much larger clone is just one base distant, this may be a read error. V gene TRBV20-1 combines with J gene TRBJ2-7, with 8 bases identical to TRBD1. Germline CDR1 reads DFQATT; CDR2 reads SNEGSKA (reference sequence). V trimming: 2 bases; J trimming: 6 bases; junction bases outside the gene matches: 12. This CDR3 has 15 amino acids. CDR3 nucleotide sequence: TGCAGTGCTAGAAACCTTCGGACAGGGACCTTCGAGCAGTACTTC. Protein product: CSARNLRTGTFEQYF.

This clonotype was picked up many times. V gene TRBV19 combines with J gene TRBJ2-1; 8 bases align to TRBD1. This CDR3 is built from 14 residues. In germline, CDR1 is LNHDA, CDR2 SQIVND (reference sequence). V was pared by 5 bases and J by 6 bases, with 6 bases of the junction left unmatched. The CDR3 region has the DNA TGTGCCAGTAGTTTGTTGCAGGGGGCCAATGAGCAGTTCTTC. This translates into CASSLLQGANEQFF. The full variable domain, rest sourced from reference TRBV19 and TRBJ2-1, is DGGITQSPKYLFRKEGQNVTLSCEQNLNHDAMYWYRQDPGQGLRLIYYSQIVNDFQKGDIAEGYSVSREKKESFPLTVTSAQKNPTAFYLCASSLLQGANEQFFGPGTRLTVL.

This chain uses TRBV19 with TRBJ2-1, with D perhaps TRBD1 (8 bases). The J call may be wrong; the DNA end is better matched by TRBJ2-7. The CDR3 is 15 residues long. Germline-derived CDR1 and CDR2 are LNHDA and SQIVND (reference sequence). CDR3 DNA: TGTGCCAGTAGTAAAACAGGGGGGGCCTACAATGAGCAGTACTTC. Translation gives CASSKTGGAYNEQYF.

This clonotype was seen at least ten times. Just one base apart from a much larger clone, this may be a read error. The V gene is TRBV12-3 or TRBV12-4, the J gene TRBJ2-5; D gene ambiguous. V shed 7 bases and J shed 2 bases, with 14 bases lying between them. The CDR3 spans 14 residues. In nucleotides, the CDR3 is TGTGCCAGCAACTCCAGGAACAGACAAGAGACCCAGTACTTC. Protein: CASNSRNRQETQYF.

This clonotype was seen at least ten times. The rearrangement joins TRBV5-5 to TRBJ2-7; TRBD2 agrees at 9 bases. Germline CDR1 SGHKS, CDR2 YYEKEE (reference sequence). Trimming cost V 2 bases and J 2 bases; bases outside gene matches: 5. The CDR3 extends over 15 amino acids. The CDR3 bases are TGTGCCAGCAGCTTCACGACTAGCGGAGCCTACGAGCAGTACTTC. Its translation is CASSFTTSGAYEQYF.

This clonotype came up many times. The rearrangement joins TRBV19 to TRBJ2-6, with D perhaps assigned TRBD1 or TRBD2 (5 bases each). Trimming shortened V by 4 bases and J by 2 bases, and 12 bases separated the two germline ends. Germline-derived CDR1 and CDR2 are LNHDA and SQIVND (reference sequence). The CDR3 runs 16 residues. The CDR3 here is CASSKGRAAGANVLTF. The DNA for the CDR3 is TGTGCCAGTAGTAAGGGACGTGCCGCTGGGGCCAACGTCCTGACTTTC.

This clonotype occurred many times. The genes are TRBV6-1 and TRBJ2-7, with D possibly being TRBD2 (5 bases). V was clipped by 2 bases and J by 0 bases, with 14 bases between them. Germline lookup yields CDR1 MNHNS and CDR2 SASEGT. CDR3 length: 16 residues. The CDR3 is CASSETSGWSSYEQYF. In DNA form, the CDR3 reads TGTGCCAGCAGTGAAACCAGCGGCTGGAGCTCCTACGAGCAGTACTTC.

V and J are TRBV7-2 and TRBJ2-5; TRBD2 matches at 9 bases. This CDR3 has 21 residues. V dropped 8 bases and J dropped 5; count of bases not matched to a gene: 30. CDR1 is SGHTA and CDR2 is FQGNSA in the germline V gene. In DNA, the CDR3 is TGTGCCAGCGGGAGGGGGCCTGGGGCCACCGGGACTAGCATGGAGCTCGAGACCCAGTACTTC. Its translation: CASGRGPGATGTSMELETQYF.

This clonotype was found many times. The J gene is TRBJ2-2, the V gene TRBV7-8; TRBD1 might be the D (5 bases). V was pared by 5 bases and J by 7 bases, with 17 bases between. The CDR3 runs 15 residues. CDR1 and CDR2 (germline): SGHVS, FQNEAQ. In DNA, the CDR3 is TGTGCCAGCAGCCGAATAGGGCAGGGCCACGGGGAGCTGTTTTTT. As protein: CASSRIGQGHGELFF.